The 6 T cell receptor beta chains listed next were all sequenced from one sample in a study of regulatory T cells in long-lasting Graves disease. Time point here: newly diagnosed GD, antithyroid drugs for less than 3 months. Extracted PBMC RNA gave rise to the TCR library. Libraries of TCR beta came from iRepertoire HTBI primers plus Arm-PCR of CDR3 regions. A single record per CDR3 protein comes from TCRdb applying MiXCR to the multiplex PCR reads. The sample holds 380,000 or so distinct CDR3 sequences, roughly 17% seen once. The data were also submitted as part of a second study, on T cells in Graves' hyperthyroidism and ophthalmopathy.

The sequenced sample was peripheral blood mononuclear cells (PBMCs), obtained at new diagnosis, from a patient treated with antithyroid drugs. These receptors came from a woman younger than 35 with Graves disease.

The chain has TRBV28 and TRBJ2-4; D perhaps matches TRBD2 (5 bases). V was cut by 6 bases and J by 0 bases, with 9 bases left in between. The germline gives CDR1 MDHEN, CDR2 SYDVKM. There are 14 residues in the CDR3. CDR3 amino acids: CASRLGGAKNIQYF. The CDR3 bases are TGTGCCAGCAGGCTAGGAGGAGCCAAAAACATTCAGTACTTC.

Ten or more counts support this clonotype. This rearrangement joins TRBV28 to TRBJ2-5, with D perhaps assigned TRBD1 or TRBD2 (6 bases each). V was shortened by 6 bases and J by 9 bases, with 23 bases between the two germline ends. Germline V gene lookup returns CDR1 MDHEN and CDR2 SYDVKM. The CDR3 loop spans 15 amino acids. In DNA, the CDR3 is TGTGCCAGCAGGGCCTGGACCCTCGAAGGGGGGTCCCAGTACTTC. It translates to CASRAWTLEGGSQYF.

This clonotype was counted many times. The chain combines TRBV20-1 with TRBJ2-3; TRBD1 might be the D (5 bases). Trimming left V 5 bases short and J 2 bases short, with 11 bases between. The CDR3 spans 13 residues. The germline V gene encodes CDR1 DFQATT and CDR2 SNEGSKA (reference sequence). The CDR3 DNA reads TGCAGTGCTCAACAGGAGCCCACAGATACGCAGTATTTT. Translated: CSAQQEPTDTQYF.

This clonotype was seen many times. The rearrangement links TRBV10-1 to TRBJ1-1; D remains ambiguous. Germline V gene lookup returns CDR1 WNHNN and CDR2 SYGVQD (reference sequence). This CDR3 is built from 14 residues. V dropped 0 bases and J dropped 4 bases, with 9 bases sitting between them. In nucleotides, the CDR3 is TGCGCCAGCAGTGAGTCCCCGATCAGCACTGAAGCTTTCTTT. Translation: CASSESPISTEAFF.

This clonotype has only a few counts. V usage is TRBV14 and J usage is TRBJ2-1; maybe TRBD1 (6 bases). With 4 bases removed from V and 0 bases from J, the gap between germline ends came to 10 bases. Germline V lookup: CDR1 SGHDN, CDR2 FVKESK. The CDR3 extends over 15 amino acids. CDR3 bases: TGTGCCAGCAGCCTAGGACAGAGCTCCTACAATGAGCAGTTCTTC. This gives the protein CASSLGQSSYNEQFF.

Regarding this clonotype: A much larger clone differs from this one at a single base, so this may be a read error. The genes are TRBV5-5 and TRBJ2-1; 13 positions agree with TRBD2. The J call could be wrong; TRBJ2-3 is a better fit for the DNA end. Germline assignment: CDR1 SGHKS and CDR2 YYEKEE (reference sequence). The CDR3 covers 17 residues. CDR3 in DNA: TGTGCCAGCAGCTCAGGACTAGCGGGAGTCCGCACAGATGCGCAGTATTTT. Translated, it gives CASSSGLAGVRTDAQYF.